This T cell receptor beta chain appears in the sequencing data of a study of shared clonotypes between healthy human individuals. As for the study in general: Donors consisted of two women and a few men between 18 and 49. Donors had three CD4 naive, three CD4 memory, two CD8 naive and one CD8 memory plate apiece. Study-wide results and limits: Only blood was sampled, and tissue TCR repertoires likely differ from blood ones.

This CDR3 has 16 amino acids. Trimming pared 3 bases from V and 2 bases from J, leaving 17 bases between. Germline CDR1 reads SGHAT; CDR2 reads FQDESV (reference sequence). TCRdb keeps only in-frame clones here, not all; method: immunoSEQ multiplex PCR. The sample contains roughly 2.2 million clones, roughly 93% of which appear only once. Recent acute infections and vaccinations were absent in the healthy HIV-negative adult donors. In regard to this clone: Its antigen is as yet unknown.

Sequencing used naive CD4+ T cells from PBMCs. Documented subset: CD45RA+ positively selected. V and J are TRBV11-1 and TRBJ2-7, with D perhaps TRBD2 (5 bases). The clonotype originates from a man between 18 and 35 years old in good health. Some clones in this sample may be carry-over from other donors' samples. CDR3 sequence: CASSFRPDRGAYEQYF. The CDR3 nucleotides are TGTGCCAGCAGCTTCAGACCCGACCGGGGAGCCTACGAGCAGTACTTC.